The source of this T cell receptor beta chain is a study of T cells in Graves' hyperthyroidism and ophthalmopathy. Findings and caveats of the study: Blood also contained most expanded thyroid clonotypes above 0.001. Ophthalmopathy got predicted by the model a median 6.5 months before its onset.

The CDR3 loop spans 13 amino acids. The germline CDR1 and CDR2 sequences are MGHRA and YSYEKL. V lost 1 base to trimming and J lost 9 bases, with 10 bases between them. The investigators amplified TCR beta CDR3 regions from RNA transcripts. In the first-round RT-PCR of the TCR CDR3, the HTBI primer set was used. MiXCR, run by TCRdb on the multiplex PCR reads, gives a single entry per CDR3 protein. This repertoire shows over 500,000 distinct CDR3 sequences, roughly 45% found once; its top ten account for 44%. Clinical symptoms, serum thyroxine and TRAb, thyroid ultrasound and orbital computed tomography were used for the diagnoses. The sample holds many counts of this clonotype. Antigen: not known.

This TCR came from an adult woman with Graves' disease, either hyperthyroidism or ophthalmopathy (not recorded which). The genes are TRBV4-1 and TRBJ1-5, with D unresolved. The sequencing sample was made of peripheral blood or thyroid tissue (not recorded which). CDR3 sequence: CASSQVGLGPQHF. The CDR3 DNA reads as TGCGCCAGCAGCCAAGTAGGTTTAGGGCCCCAGCATTTT.